The 32 T cell receptor beta chains presented below share a single source sample, sequenced in a study of T-cell memory formation after mild COVID-19 (dated by TCRdb to the early 2020s). Libraries were built with 5' RACE. The instrument given in TCRdb is Illumina NovaSeq 6000. The public sequencing data were trimmed at Q25 with fastp and processed into clonotypes with MiXCR by TCRdb, which kept only in-frame beta chains. Rows with one shared CDR3 protein collapse into an entry with the most common genes and DNA. The sample table records more than 300,000 distinct CDR3 sequences; about 13% of these occur just once. The top ten clones comprise under 25% of the sample. Sequencing used PBMCs or a T cell subset sorted from them (not recorded which). The origin of the receptors is a man between 18 and 29 years old who had mild COVID-19 (a few samples of this study predate the infection). The sample titles of this study are shuffled in the database, so cell type and time point are left out; the donor was told from shared clones.

This clonotype was counted at least ten times. The genes are TRBV6-4 and TRBJ2-3; 7 positions match TRBD1. With V trimmed by 8 bases and J by 0 bases, 11 bases remained unmatched. This CDR3 is 16 amino acids long. Germline V gene data show CDR1 as MRHNA and CDR2 as SNTAGT. DNA for the CDR3: TGTGCCAGCGCTATTCAACAGGGGTCCAGCACAGATACGCAGTATTTT. It specifies CASAIQQGSSTDTQYF.

This clonotype was counted ten times or more. The chain couples TRBV6-2 or TRBV6-3 to TRBJ2-7; 9 nucleotides line up with TRBD1. Germline V gene data show CDR1 as MNHEY and CDR2 as SVGEGT. J was trimmed by 3 bases and V by 0 bases; bases with no gene match: 0. The CDR3 sequence is 14 residues long. CDR3 loop: CASSYSTGGYEQYV. The CDR3 bases are TGTGCCAGCAGTTACTCGACAGGGGGCTACGAGCAGTACGTC.

This clonotype was seen a few times. DNA of the CDR3: TGTGCCAGCAGCCTTCAGTTGGGGGTTGAAGCCCCTGAAGCTTTCTTT. Translation gives CASSLQLGVEAPEAFF. This chain links TRBV3-1 with TRBJ1-1, with D possibly being TRBD1 (5 bases). Per the germline V gene, CDR1 is LGHDT and CDR2 is YNNKEL (reference sequence). The CDR3 is 16 amino acids. Trimming took off 4 bases at V and 6 bases at J, with 21 bases between the two ends.

A few counts support this clonotype. The CDR3 DNA reads as TGTGCCAGCAGTTACTCGACCTACAGGGATAATTCACCCCTCCACTTT. This sequence encodes CASSYSTYRDNSPLHF. The gene calls are TRBV6-2 or TRBV6-3 and TRBJ1-6; TRBD1 is a possible D gene (6 bases). The CDR3 spans 16 residues. Trimming removed 0 bases from V and 5 bases from J, with 11 bases in between. CDR1 and CDR2 (germline): MNHEY, SVGEGT.

This chain joins TRBV19 and TRBJ2-1; D is ambiguous. In germline, CDR1 is LNHDA, CDR2 SQIVND (reference sequence). The CDR3 is 11 residues long. V was clipped by 4 bases and J by 9 bases, with 7 bases between them. CDR3 sequence: CASSTSVEQFF. Written as DNA, the CDR3 is TGTGCCAGTAGTACCTCCGTTGAGCAGTTCTTC.

This clonotype showed up just a few times. The V gene is TRBV5-1, the J gene TRBJ1-1; 8 bases align to TRBD1. There are 14 residues in the CDR3. The V and J ends lost 4 bases and 4 bases, in that order; junction bases with no gene match: 6. The germline V gene encodes CDR1 SGHRS and CDR2 YFSETQ. In nucleotides, the CDR3 is TGCGCCAGCAGCGAACAGGGGGGCTCCACTGAAGCTTTCTTT. It specifies CASSEQGGSTEAFF.

The chain employs TRBV11-2 and TRBJ2-3; TRBD1 might be the D (5 bases). Germline V gene lookup returns CDR1 SGHAT and CDR2 FQNNGV. Deletions cut 5 bases from V and 7 bases from J, with 7 bases between. The CDR3 spans 11 residues. CDR3 in DNA: TGTGCCAGCAGCCCAGGGAATACGCAGTATTTT. Translating gives CASSPGNTQYF.

V usage is TRBV4-3 and J usage is TRBJ2-6, with D perhaps TRBD1 (6 bases). The CDR3 is made up of 17 amino acids. Germline V CDR1 and CDR2: LGHNA, YSLEER. Trimming pared 0 bases from V and 3 bases from J, leaving 12 bases between. For the CDR3, the DNA is TGCGCCAGCAGCCAAGAAGACAGGCAGCTTGGGGCCAACGTCCTGACTTTC. Its protein product is CASSQEDRQLGANVLTF.

The sample holds a few counts of this clonotype. The chain has TRBV6-5 and TRBJ1-1; tentative D call: TRBD1 (6 bases). V was trimmed by 3 bases and J by 5 bases, leaving 13 bases between them. This CDR3 contains 14 residues. Germline V gene lookup returns CDR1 MNHEY and CDR2 SVGAGI. CDR3 bases: TGTGCCAGCAGTTATCGGCAGGGGAGGACTGAAGCTTTCTTT. The encoded protein is CASSYRQGRTEAFF.

The V and J genes are TRBV6-6 and TRBJ2-7, with 7 nucleotides matching TRBD1. This CDR3 has 15 amino acids. Trimming removed 10 bases from V and 7 bases from J; junction bases left unmatched: 19. Germline CDR1 MNHNY, CDR2 SVGAGI (reference sequence). Written as DNA, the CDR3 is TGTGCCAACAATAAACAGGGGCCGGGGTTAGGAGAGCAGTACTTC. Its protein product is CANNKQGPGLGEQYF.

This clonotype was seen only a few times. The rearrangement uses TRBV27 and TRBJ1-6; unclear D gene. The CDR3 is 15 amino acids. V was trimmed by 6 bases and J by 7 bases, leaving 16 bases between them. Germline CDR1 and CDR2: MNHEY and SMNVEV (reference sequence). DNA for the CDR3: TGTGCCAGCAGACGATTATCACCCCTCAATTCACCCCTCCACTTT. It is translated as CASRRLSPLNSPLHF.

The V call is TRBV29-1, the J call TRBJ1-1; tentatively, D is TRBD1 (6 bases). Germline V lookup: CDR1 SQVTM, CDR2 ANQGSEA. Trimming pared 7 bases from V and 0 bases from J, leaving 12 bases between. The CDR3 runs to 13 residues. The CDR3 region has the DNA TGCAGCGGGAGGGACATTTTGAACACTGAAGCTTTCTTT. It encodes CSGRDILNTEAFF.

This clonotype was detected ten times or more. The rearrangement uses TRBV10-2 and TRBJ1-2; D unresolved. CDR1 and CDR2 from the germline V gene are WSHSY and SAAADI. The CDR3 is made up of 14 amino acids. V dropped 0 bases and J dropped 8 bases, with 13 bases sitting between them. The CDR3 is CASSESWPTGGYTF. CDR3 bases: TGCGCCAGCAGTGAGTCATGGCCCACCGGGGGCTACACCTTC.

The V and J genes are TRBV6-4 and TRBJ2-1; D might be TRBD1 (8 bases). The length of the CDR3 is 12 residues. Trimming took 3 bases from V and 10 from J, leaving 10 bases between them. The germline CDR1 and CDR2 sequences are MRHNA and SNTAGT. The CDR3 region has the DNA TGTGCCAGCAGTGAACAGGGGGGGGAGCAGTTCTTC. This gives the protein CASSEQGGEQFF.

The chain employs TRBV4-1 and TRBJ2-7; D unresolved. The CDR3 extends over 15 amino acids. Trimming left V 3 bases short and J 2 bases short, with 14 bases between. Per the germline V gene, CDR1 is MGHRA and CDR2 is YSYEKL. The chain's CDR3 is CASSQRTPGPYEQYF. CDR3 in DNA: TGCGCCAGCAGCCAGAGGACCCCTGGACCCTACGAGCAGTACTTC.

This clonotype was picked up many times. The V and J genes are TRBV27 and TRBJ2-3; 10 nucleotides match TRBD2. The CDR3 is 16 amino acids. After removal of 2 bases from V and 7 bases from J, the junction contained 9 bases not matched to a gene. The V gene's germline CDR1 is MNHEY and CDR2 SMNVEV (reference sequence). The CDR3 spells CASSLNPAGGPNTQYF. The CDR3 nucleotides are TGTGCCAGCAGTTTAAATCCAGCGGGGGGGCCAAATACGCAGTATTTT.

This clonotype has at least ten counts. The rearrangement uses TRBV6-2 or TRBV6-3 and TRBJ1-1; D is ambiguous. Germline CDR1 is MNHEY and CDR2 is SVGEGT. V lost 10 bases and J lost 3, with 15 bases in between. This CDR3 has 13 amino acids. The CDR3 DNA sequence: TGTGCCACCAAACGCCTCGGGGACACTGAAGCTTTCTTT. Its protein product is CATKRLGDTEAFF.

The chain recombines TRBV5-1 with TRBJ2-1, with D possibly matching TRBD2 (6 bases). The CDR3 is made up of 15 amino acids. Germline CDR1 is SGHRS and CDR2 is YFSETQ. The V gene lost 2 bases and the J gene lost 0 bases, with 9 bases spanning the gap. The CDR3 DNA is TGCGCCAGCAGCTTAACGGGGGACTCCTACAATGAGCAGTTCTTC. It specifies CASSLTGDSYNEQFF. Full variable domain (missing parts from reference TRBV5-1 and TRBJ2-1): KAGVTQTPRYLIKTRGQQVTLSCSPISGHRSVSWYQQTPGQGLQFLFEYFSETQRNKGNFPGRFSGRQFSNSRSEMNVSTLELGDSALYLCASSLTGDSYNEQFFGPGTRLTVL.

This clonotype was recorded once. J is TRBJ2-7 and V is TRBV29-1, with TRBD1 as a possible D gene (5 bases). The CDR3 length is 15 residues. Per germline, CDR1 SQVTM and CDR2 ANQGSEA. Between the trimmed V and J ends, which lost 1 base and 2 bases, there was a span of 15 bases. CDR3 in amino acids: CSVEVPGNPTYEQYF. The CDR3 coding sequence is TGCAGCGTTGAAGTCCCAGGGAACCCCACCTACGAGCAGTACTTC.

The chain employs TRBV5-1 and TRBJ2-1, with D perhaps matching TRBD2 (6 bases). CDR3 length equals 16 residues. With 0 bases removed from V and 3 bases from J, the gap between germline ends came to 13 bases. CDR1 is SGHRS, CDR2 YFSETQ, per germline. CDR3: CASSLVLGGDYNEQFF. The DNA for the CDR3 is TGCGCCAGCAGCTTGGTTCTGGGCGGGGACTACAATGAGCAGTTCTTC.

The rearrangement uses TRBV20-1 and TRBJ2-1; the D gene is possibly TRBD1 (7 bases). CDR1 and CDR2 (germline): DFQATT, SNEGSKA (reference sequence). With 4 bases removed from V and 2 bases from J, the gap between germline ends came to 12 bases. The CDR3 extends over 14 amino acids. The CDR3 DNA sequence: TGCAGTGCTATAGGCAGGGGGGCCTACAATGAGCAGTTCTTC. It is translated as CSAIGRGAYNEQFF.

Only a few counts were recorded for this clonotype. DNA of the CDR3: TGTGCCAGCAGCTCGACAGGAGCGTATGGCTACACCTTC. Residues: CASSSTGAYGYTF. The rearrangement uses TRBV7-8 and TRBJ1-2; weak D call: TRBD1 (6 bases). Germline CDR1 is SGHVS and CDR2 is FQNEAQ. Trimming stripped 4 bases from V and 5 bases from J, with 11 bases between. The CDR3 runs to 13 residues.

This sequence joins TRBV5-1 and TRBJ2-7, with D hard to call. Trimming took off 1 base at V and 3 bases at J, with 8 bases between the two ends. Germline values: CDR1 SGHRS, CDR2 YFSETQ. This CDR3 region has 13 residues. CDR3 DNA sequence: TGCGCCAGCAGCTTGCGGGTTCTCTACGAGCAGTACTTC. It is translated as CASSLRVLYEQYF.

This clonotype was recorded a few times. V and J are TRBV6-5 and TRBJ1-2, with D unresolved. CDR3 length: 13 amino acids. The V and J ends lost 2 bases and 4 bases respectively, with 8 bases between them. The germline V gene encodes CDR1 MNHEY and CDR2 SVGAGI. CDR3 coding DNA: TGTGCCAGCAGTTACGGGCCCCCCTATGGCTACACCTTC. It is translated as CASSYGPPYGYTF.

The chain joins TRBV11-2 to TRBJ1-2, with D possibly being TRBD1 (5 bases). Germline CDR1 reads SGHAT; CDR2 reads FQNNGV. With 0 bases removed from V and 4 bases from J, the gap between germline ends came to 18 bases. The CDR3 runs 17 residues. Here the CDR3 DNA reads TGTGCCAGCAGCTTAGAAAAGGGTCGGCCGGGACTCTATGGCTACACCTTC. It specifies CASSLEKGRPGLYGYTF. The full variable domain, its missing parts supplied by reference TRBV11-2 and TRBJ1-2, is EAGVAQSPRYKIIEKRQSVAFWCNPISGHATLYWYQQILGQGPKLLIQFQNNGVVDDSQLPKDRFSAERLKGVDSTLKIQPAKLEDSAVYLCASSLEKGRPGLYGYTFGSGTRLTVV.

This clonotype occurred many times. This sequence joins TRBV9 and TRBJ2-1; D gene uncertain. V lost 0 bases to trimming and J lost 5 bases, with 9 bases between them. This CDR3 spans 14 amino acids. CDR1 and CDR2 (germline): SGDLS, YYNGEE. The CDR3 coding sequence is TGTGCCAGCAGCGTAGCTGGATGGGACAATGAGCAGTTCTTC. Its protein product is CASSVAGWDNEQFF.

This clonotype has a handful of counts. J is TRBJ1-5 and V is TRBV15, with a weak D call TRBD1 (5 bases). The CDR3 has 17 amino acids. Germline CDR1 reads LNHNV; CDR2 reads YYDKDF (reference sequence). V dropped 0 bases and J dropped 1 base, with 13 bases sitting between them. CDR3 coding DNA: TGTGCCACCAGCAGAGATTTCCCAGGGTACAGCAATCAGCCCCAGCATTTT. Encoded protein: CATSRDFPGYSNQPQHF.

This clonotype was detected only a few times. CDR3 coding DNA: TGTGCCAGCGGGCGGGGCGGGATTAACACTGAAGCTTTCTTT. Translation: CASGRGGINTEAFF. The genes are TRBV11-2 and TRBJ1-1; the D gene is possibly TRBD1 (5 bases). V was trimmed by 8 bases and J by 2 bases, leaving 15 bases between them. The CDR3 has 14 amino acids. CDR1 and CDR2 from the germline V gene are SGHAT and FQNNGV.

This chain joins TRBV29-1 and TRBJ1-2; 7 positions agree with TRBD1. V lost 7 bases, J lost 3 bases, and 5 bases stayed unmatched. The CDR3 contains 12 residues. Germline CDR1 is SQVTM and CDR2 is ANQGSEA. The CDR3 region has the DNA TGCAGCGCAGGGGGAATGGACTATGGCTACACCTTC. It is translated as CSAGGMDYGYTF. The full variable domain, with the rest looked up from reference TRBV29-1 and TRBJ1-2, is SAVISQKPSRDICQRGTSLTIQCQVDSQVTMMFWYRQQPGQSLTLIATANQGSEATYESGFVIDKFPISRPNLTFSTLTVSNMSPEDSSIYLCSAGGMDYGYTFGSGTRLTVV.

There are a few counts of this clonotype. The chain joins TRBV5-1 to TRBJ1-1; tentatively, D is TRBD1 (6 bases). Germline values: CDR1 SGHRS, CDR2 YFSETQ. V gave up 1 base and J gave up 5 bases, with 15 bases separating them. CDR3 length: 15 amino acids. The CDR3 DNA is TGCGCCAGCAGCTTGCGGGGGGCGAGTCGGACTGAAGCTTTCTTT. Its translation: CASSLRGASRTEAFF.

The chain's CDR3 is CASKKGQVEGYTF. In DNA, the CDR3 is TGTGCCAGCAAGAAAGGACAGGTAGAGGGCTACACCTTC. The rearrangement uses TRBV28 and TRBJ1-2; 7 positions match TRBD1. Germline loops: CDR1 MDHEN, CDR2 SYDVKM. The V segment lost 7 bases and the J segment 8 bases; nucleotides outside the gene matches: 10. This CDR3 is built from 13 residues.

This clonotype occurred a few times. V gene TRBV7-9 combines with J gene TRBJ2-7; TRBD2 aligns across 7 bases. This CDR3 comprises 13 residues. V was pared by 8 bases and J by 0 bases, with 4 bases of the junction left unmatched. CDR1 SEHNR and CDR2 FQNEAQ come from the germline V gene (reference sequence). The CDR3 region has the DNA TGTGCCAGCGGGCGGGGGTACTCCTACGAGCAGTACTTC. It specifies CASGRGYSYEQYF. Filled out from reference TRBV7-9 and TRBJ2-7, the complete variable domain reads DTGVSQNPRHKITKRGQNVTFRCDPISEHNRLYWYRQTLGQGPEFLTYFQNEAQLEKSRLLSDRFSAERPKGSFSTLEIQRTEQGDSAMYLCASGRGYSYEQYFGPGTRLTVT.